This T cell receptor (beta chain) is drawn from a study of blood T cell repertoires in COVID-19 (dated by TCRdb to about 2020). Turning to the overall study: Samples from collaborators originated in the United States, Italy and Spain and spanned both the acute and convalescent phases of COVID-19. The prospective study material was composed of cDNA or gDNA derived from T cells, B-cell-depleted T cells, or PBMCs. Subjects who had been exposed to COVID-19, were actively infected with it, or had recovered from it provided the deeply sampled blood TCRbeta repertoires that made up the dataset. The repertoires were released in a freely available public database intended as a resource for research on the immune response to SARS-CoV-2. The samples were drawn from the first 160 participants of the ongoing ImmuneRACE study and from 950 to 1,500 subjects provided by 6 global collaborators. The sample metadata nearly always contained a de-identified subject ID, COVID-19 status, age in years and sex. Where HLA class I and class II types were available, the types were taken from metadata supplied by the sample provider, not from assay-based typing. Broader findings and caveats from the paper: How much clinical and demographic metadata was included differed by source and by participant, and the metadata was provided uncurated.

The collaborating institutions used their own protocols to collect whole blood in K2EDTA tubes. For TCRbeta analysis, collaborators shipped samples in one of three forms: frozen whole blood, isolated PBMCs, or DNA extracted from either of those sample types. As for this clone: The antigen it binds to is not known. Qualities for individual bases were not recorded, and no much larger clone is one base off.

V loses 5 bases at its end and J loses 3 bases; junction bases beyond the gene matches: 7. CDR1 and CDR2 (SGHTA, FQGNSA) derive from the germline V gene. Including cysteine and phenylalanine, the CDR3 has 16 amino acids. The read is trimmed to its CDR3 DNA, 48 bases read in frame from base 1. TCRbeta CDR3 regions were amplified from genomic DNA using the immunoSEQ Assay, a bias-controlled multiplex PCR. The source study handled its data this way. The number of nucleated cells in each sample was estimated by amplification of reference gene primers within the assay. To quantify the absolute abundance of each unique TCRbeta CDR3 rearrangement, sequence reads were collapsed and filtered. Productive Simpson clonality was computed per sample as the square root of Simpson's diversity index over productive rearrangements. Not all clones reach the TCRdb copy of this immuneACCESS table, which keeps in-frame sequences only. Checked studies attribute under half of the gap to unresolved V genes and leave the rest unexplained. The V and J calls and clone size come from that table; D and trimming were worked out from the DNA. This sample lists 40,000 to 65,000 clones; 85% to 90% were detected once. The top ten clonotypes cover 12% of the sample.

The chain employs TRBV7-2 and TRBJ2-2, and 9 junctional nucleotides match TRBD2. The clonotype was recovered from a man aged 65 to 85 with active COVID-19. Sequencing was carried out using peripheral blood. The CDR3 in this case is CASSPGGGGDTGELFF. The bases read TGTGCCAGCAGCCCAGGAGGCGGGGGGGACACCGGGGAGCTGTTTTTT.